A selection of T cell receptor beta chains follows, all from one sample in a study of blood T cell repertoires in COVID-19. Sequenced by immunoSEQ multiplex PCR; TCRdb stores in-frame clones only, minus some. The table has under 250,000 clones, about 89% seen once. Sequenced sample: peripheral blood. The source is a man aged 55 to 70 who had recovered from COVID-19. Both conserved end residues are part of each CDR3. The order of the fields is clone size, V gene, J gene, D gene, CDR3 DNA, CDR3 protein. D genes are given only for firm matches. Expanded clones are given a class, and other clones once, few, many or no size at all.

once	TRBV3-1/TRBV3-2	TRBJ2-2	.	TGTGCCAGCAGGGGCTACACCGGGGAGCTGTTTTTT	CASRGYTGELFF
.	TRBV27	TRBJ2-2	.	TGTGCCAGCAGTTCCCTCAGGGGCACCGGGGAGCTGTTTTTT	CASSSLRGTGELFF
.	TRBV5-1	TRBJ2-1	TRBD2	TGCGCCAGCAGCCCTCTAGCGGGGAGCTCCTACAATGAGCAGTTCTTC	CASSPLAGSSYNEQFF
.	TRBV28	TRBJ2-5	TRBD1	TGTGCCAGCAGTTGGGACCCGGGACAGCAAGAGACCCAGTACTTC	CASSWDPGQQETQYF
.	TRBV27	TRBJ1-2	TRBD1	TGTGCCAGCAGACTGACAGGGCAAGCTAACTATGGCTACACCTTC	CASRLTGQANYGYTF
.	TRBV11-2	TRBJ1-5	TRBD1	TGTGCCAGCAGCCCCAGGGGGGGCAATCAGCCCCAGCATTTT	CASSPRGGNQPQHF
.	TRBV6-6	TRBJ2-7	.	TGTGCCAGCAGTTACCCGACACTCTACGAGCAGTACTTC	CASSYPTLYEQYF
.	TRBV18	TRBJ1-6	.	TGTGCCAGCTCACCACCGTACAGGGACCGCAATTCACCCCTCCACTTT	CASSPPYRDRNSPLHF
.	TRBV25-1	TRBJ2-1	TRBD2	TGTGCCAGCAGTCAGCCACAAGGACTAGCGGGAGGGATTGAGCAGTTCTTC	CASSQPQGLAGGIEQFF
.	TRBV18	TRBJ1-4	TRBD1	TGTGCCAGCTCACCAGGGACAGGGGTTTCTGAAAAACTGTTTTTT	CASSPGTGVSEKLFF
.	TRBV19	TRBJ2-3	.	TGTGCCAGTAGTATGAGCGGGCTGGGCACAGATACGCAGTATTTT	CASSMSGLGTDTQYF
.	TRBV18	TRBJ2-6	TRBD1	TGTGCCAGCTCACCACTCCCGGGGACAGGGGGCGCCTGGGCCAACGTCCTGACTTTC	CASSPLPGTGGAWANVLTF
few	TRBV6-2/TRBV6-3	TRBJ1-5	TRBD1	TGTGCCAGCAGTGCTACCCAACAGGGGTCAGGTCAGCCCCAGCATTTT	CASSATQQGSGQPQHF
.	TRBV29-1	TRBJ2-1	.	TGCAGCGTTAAGCATTCCTACAATGAGCAGTTCTTC	CSVKHSYNEQFF
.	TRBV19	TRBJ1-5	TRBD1	TGTGCCAGTAGTTATTGGGACAGGGCCTTATATCAGCCCCAGCATTTT	CASSYWDRALYQPQHF
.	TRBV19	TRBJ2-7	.	TGTGCCAGTAGCCTCCCCTACGAGCAGTACTTC	CASSLPYEQYF
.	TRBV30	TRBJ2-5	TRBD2	TGTGCCTGGAGTGGGACTAGCGGGGAGACCCAGTACTTC	CAWSGTSGETQYF
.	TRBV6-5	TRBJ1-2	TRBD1	TGTGCCAGCAGTTACACCAAGACAGGGAACAACTATGGCTACACCTTC	CASSYTKTGNNYGYTF
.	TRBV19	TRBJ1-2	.	TGTGCCAGTAGTATGACAGACTATGGCTACACCTTC	CASSMTDYGYTF
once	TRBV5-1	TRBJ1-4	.	TGCGCCAGCAGCCACAGGACAGTAAATGAAAAACTGTTTTTT	CASSHRTVNEKLFF
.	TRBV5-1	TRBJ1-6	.	TGCGCCAGCAGCGATGCAACAGGGAGAAATAATTCACCCCTCCACTTT	CASSDATGRNNSPLHF
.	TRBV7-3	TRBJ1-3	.	TGTGCCAGCAGCCCCGGCTCTGGAAACACCATATATTTT	CASSPGSGNTIYF
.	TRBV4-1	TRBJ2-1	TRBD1	TGCGCCAGCAGCCTCCGGACTCTGGGAAGGGGGCGGGATGAGCAGTTCTTC	CASSLRTLGRGRDEQFF
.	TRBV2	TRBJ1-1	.	TGTGCCAGCCTGCTTCAAGGGGCCTCGAACACTGAAGCTTTCTTT	CASLLQGASNTEAFF
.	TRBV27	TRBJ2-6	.	TGTGCCAGCTTTAAAGTCGGGATAGCCTCTGGGGCCAACGTCCTGACTTTC	CASFKVGIASGANVLTF
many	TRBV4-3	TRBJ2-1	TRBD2	TGCGCCAGCAGCCTCCGAGCGGGGACCCCCTCCAATGAGCAGTTCTTC	CASSLRAGTPSNEQFF
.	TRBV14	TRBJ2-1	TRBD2	TGTGCCAGCAGCCAAACCGGGACTAGCCGGCAGTTCTTC	CASSQTGTSRQFF
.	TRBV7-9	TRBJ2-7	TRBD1	TGTGCCAGCAGCTCGGACAGGGGGGCCACCGAGCAGTACTTC	CASSSDRGATEQYF
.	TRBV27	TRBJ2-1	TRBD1	TGTGCCAGCAGTCCCGGGACAGGGGGGACCAATGAGCAGTTCTTC	CASSPGTGGTNEQFF
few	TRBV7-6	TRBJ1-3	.	TGTGCCAGCAGCTTTGGAGCACCCGCGGGGGGAAACACCATATATTTT	CASSFGAPAGGNTIYF
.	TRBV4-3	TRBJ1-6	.	TGCGCCAGCAGCCAAGATCTGGGGGGGATCTGGTCACCCCTCCACTTT	CASSQDLGGIWSPLHF
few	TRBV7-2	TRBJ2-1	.	TGTGCCAGCAGCCCTTGGACTGCGGGAGAGCAGTTCTTC	CASSPWTAGEQFF
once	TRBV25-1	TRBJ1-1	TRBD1	TGTGCCAGCATCGAACAGGGGGCGACTGAAGCTTTCTTT	CASIEQGATEAFF
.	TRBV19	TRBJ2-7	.	TGTGCCAGTAGTATCAGCGGGTCAACCTACGAGCAGTACTTC	CASSISGSTYEQYF
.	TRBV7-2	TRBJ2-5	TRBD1	TGTGCCAGCAGTAGGACAGGTATTCAAGAGACCCAGTACTTC	CASSRTGIQETQYF
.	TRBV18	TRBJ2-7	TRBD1	TGTGCCAGCTCACCACGGATGGGCGACAGGGACTACGAGCAGTACTTC	CASSPRMGDRDYEQYF
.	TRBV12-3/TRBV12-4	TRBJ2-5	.	TGTGCCAGCAGTTTCGGCGGCCGGGAGACCCAGTACTTC	CASSFGGRETQYF
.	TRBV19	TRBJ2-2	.	TGTGCCAGTAGTATAGCGGCAGGCGGAGGCACCGGGGAGCTGTTTTTT	CASSIAAGGGTGELFF
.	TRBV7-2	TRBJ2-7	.	TGTGCCAGCAGCCAAGAGTCCGGGGGCTCCTACGAGCAGTACTTC	CASSQESGGSYEQYF
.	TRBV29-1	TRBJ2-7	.	TGCAGCGTTGAGGGCCAGGGCCTCTACGAGCAGTACTTC	CSVEGQGLYEQYF
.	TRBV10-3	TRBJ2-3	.	TGTGCCATCAGTGATCGCGGGGCTAGCACAGATACGCAGTATTTT	CAISDRGASTDTQYF
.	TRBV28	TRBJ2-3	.	TGTGCCAGCAGTTTGCCCGGGACTGGGGAAGATACGCAGTATTTT	CASSLPGTGEDTQYF
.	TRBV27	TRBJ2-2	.	TGTGCCAGCAGTTTCGGGACTGCTAACACCGGGGAGCTGTTTTTT	CASSFGTANTGELFF
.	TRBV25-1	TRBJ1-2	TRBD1	TGTGCCAGCAGTGCACCGGGACAGGGTTACTATGGCTACACCTTC	CASSAPGQGYYGYTF
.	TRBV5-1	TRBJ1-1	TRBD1	TGCGCCAGCAGCAGAGACAGGGTCGGGGACACTGAAGCTTTCTTT	CASSRDRVGDTEAFF
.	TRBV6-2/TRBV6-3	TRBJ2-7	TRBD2	TGTGCCAGCAACCCGGGACTAGCGAATAACAGCCCCTACGAGCAGTACTTC	CASNPGLANNSPYEQYF
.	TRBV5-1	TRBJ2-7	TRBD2	TGCGCCAGCAGCTTGGGGACTAGCGGGGCCGAGCAGTACTTC	CASSLGTSGAEQYF
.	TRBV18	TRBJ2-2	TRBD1	TGTGCCAGCTCAACAAGAATACAGGGGGCGGCCGGGGAGCTGTTTTTT	CASSTRIQGAAGELFF
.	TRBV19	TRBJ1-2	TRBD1	TGTGCCACTACCCAAGACAGGGCCTTTAACCATGGCTACACCTTC	CATTQDRAFNHGYTF
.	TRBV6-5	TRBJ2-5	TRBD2	TGTGCCAGCAGTTACGGGATAGCGGGACAAGAGACCCAGTACTTC	CASSYGIAGQETQYF
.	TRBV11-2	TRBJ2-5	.	TGTGCCAGCAGCAAGGGGGCGGGGGAGACCCAGTACTTC	CASSKGAGETQYF
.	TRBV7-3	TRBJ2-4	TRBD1	TGTGCCAGCAGCTCGGGACAGGGGAGAGCTGGGGGAAACATTCAGTACTTC	CASSSGQGRAGGNIQYF
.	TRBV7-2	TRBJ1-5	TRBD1	TGTGCCAGCAGCTTAGCCGGGACAGAGGTCAATCAGCCCCAGCATTTT	CASSLAGTEVNQPQHF